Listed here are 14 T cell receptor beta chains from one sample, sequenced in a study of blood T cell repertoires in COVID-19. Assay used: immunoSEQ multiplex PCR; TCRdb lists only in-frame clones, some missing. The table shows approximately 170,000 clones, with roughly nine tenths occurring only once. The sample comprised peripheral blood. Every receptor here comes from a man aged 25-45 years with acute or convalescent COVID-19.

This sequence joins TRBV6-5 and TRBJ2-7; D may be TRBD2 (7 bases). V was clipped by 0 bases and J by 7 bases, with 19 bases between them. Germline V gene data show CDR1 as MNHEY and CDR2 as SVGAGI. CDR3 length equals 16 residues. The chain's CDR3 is CASSYSFGGPNREQYF. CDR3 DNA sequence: TGTGCCAGCAGTTACTCTTTCGGGGGGCCCAATCGGGAGCAGTACTTC.

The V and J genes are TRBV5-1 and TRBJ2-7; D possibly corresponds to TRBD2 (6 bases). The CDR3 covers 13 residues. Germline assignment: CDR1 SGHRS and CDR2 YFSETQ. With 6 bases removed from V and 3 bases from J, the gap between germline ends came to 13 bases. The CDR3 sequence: CASNLEGGYEQYF. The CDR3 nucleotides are TGCGCCAGCAATCTGGAGGGAGGCTACGAGCAGTACTTC. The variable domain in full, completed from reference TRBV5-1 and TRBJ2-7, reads KAGVTQTPRYLIKTRGQQVTLSCSPISGHRSVSWYQQTPGQGLQFLFEYFSETQRNKGNFPGRFSGRQFSNSRSEMNVSTLELGDSALYLCASNLEGGYEQYFGPGTRLTVT.

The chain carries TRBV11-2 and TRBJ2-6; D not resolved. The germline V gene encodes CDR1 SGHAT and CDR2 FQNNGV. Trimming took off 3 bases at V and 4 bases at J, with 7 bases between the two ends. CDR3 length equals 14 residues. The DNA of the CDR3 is TGTGCCAGCAGCTTTTCTTCCGGGGCCAACGTCCTGACTTTC. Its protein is CASSFSSGANVLTF.

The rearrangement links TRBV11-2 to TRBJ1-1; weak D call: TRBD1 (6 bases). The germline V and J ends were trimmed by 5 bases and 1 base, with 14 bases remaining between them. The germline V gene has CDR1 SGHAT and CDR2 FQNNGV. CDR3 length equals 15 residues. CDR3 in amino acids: CASSVNRVRNTEAFF. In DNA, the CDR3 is TGTGCCAGCAGCGTTAACAGGGTTAGGAACACTGAAGCTTTCTTT. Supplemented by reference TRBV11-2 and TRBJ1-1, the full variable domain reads EAGVAQSPRYKIIEKRQSVAFWCNPISGHATLYWYQQILGQGPKLLIQFQNNGVVDDSQLPKDRFSAERLKGVDSTLKIQPAKLEDSAVYLCASSVNRVRNTEAFFGQGTRLTVV.

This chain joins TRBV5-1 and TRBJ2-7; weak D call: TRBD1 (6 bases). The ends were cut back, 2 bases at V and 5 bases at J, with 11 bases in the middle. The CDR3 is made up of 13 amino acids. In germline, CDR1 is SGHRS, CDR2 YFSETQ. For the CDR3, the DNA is TGCGCCAGCAGCTTACAGGGTATCAACGAGCAGTACTTC. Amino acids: CASSLQGINEQYF.

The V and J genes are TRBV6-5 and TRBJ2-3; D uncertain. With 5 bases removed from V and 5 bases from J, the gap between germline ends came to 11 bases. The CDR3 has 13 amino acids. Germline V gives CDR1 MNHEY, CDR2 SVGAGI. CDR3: CASSLEKQDTQYF. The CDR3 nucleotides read TGTGCCAGCAGTCTAGAGAAGCAAGATACGCAGTATTTT.

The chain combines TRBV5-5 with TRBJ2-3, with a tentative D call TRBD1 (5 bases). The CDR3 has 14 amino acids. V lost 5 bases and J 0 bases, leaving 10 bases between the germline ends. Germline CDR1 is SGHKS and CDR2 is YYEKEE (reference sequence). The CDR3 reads CASRIRGSTDTQYF. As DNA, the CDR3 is TGTGCCAGCAGAATTAGGGGTAGCACAGATACGCAGTATTTT.

The CDR3 DNA reads TGTGCCAGCAGCCAAGATCATGGGGGGGGAAACACCATATATTTT. The encoded protein is CASSQDHGGGNTIYF. V and J are TRBV3-1 (or the pseudogene TRBV3-2) and TRBJ1-3; weak D call: TRBD1 (5 bases). This CDR3 is built from 15 residues. Trimming took 0 bases from V and 4 from J, leaving 10 bases between them. Germline loops: CDR1 LGHDT, CDR2 YNNKEL (reference sequence).

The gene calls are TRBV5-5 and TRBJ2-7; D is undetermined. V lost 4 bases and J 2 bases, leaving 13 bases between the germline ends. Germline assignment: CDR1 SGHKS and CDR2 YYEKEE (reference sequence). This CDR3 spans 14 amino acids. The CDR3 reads CASSPQGGAYEQYF. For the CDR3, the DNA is TGTGCCAGCAGCCCCCAAGGCGGAGCCTACGAGCAGTACTTC.

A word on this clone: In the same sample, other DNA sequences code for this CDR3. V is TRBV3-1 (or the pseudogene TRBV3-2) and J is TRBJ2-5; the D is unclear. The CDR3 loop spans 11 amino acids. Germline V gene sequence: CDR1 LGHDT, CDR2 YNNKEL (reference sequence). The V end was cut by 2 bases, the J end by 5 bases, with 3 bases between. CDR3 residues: CASSQSETQYF. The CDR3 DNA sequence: TGTGCCAGCAGCCAATCGGAGACCCAGTACTTC.

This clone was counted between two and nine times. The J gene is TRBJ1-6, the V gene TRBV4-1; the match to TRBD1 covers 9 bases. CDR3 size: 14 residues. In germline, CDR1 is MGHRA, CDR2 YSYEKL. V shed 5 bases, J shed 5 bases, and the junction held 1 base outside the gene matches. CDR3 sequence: CASSRDRDNSPLHF. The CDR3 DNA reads TGCGCCAGCAGCAGGGACAGGGATAATTCACCCCTCCACTTT.

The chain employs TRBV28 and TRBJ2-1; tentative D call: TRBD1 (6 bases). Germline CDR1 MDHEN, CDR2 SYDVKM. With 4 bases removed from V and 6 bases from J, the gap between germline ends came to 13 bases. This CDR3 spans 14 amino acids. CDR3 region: CASSSAGTINEQFF. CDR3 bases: TGTGCCAGCAGTTCCGCCGGGACAATCAATGAGCAGTTCTTC.

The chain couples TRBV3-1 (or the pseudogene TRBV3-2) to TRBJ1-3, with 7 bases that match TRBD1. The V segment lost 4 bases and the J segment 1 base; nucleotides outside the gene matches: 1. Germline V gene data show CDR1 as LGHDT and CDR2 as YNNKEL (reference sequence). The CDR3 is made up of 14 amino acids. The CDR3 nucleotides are TGTGCCAGCAGCCTGACAGGGTCTGGAAACACCATATATTTT. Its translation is CASSLTGSGNTIYF.

CDR3 in DNA: TGTGCCAGCAGCTTGGCCACGGGGCAGGGGCAAGAGACCCAGTACTTC. Its protein is CASSLATGQGQETQYF. This chain links TRBV5-4 with TRBJ2-5; maybe TRBD1 (6 bases). V lost 0 bases and J 2 bases, leaving 14 bases between the germline ends. The CDR3 is 16 residues long. Germline CDR1 is SGHNT and CDR2 is YYREEE (reference sequence). The whole variable domain, filled in from reference TRBV5-4 and TRBJ2-5, reads ETGVTQSPTHLIKTRGQQVTLRCSSQSGHNTVSWYQQALGQGPQFIFQYYREEENGRGNFPPRFSGLQFPNYSSELNVNALELDDSALYLCASSLATGQGQETQYFGPGTRLLVL.